Shown below are 30 T cell receptor beta chains from a single sample sequenced in a study of cytomegalovirus exposure and HLA in healthy donors. Some clones are missing from TCRdb's copy, which holds only in-frame ones; the method was immunoSEQ multiplex PCR. The sample comprises 150,000 to 200,000 clones, more than 80% of which are singletons, and less than 8.5% rests with the top ten. The sample was PBMCs. These receptors all stem from a man younger than 35 in good health and CMV-seropositive.

The chain couples TRBV4-2 to TRBJ1-1, with 8 positions matching TRBD1. Trimming at V came to 5 bases and at J to 3 bases, leaving 2 bases not matched to a gene. CDR1 LGHNA and CDR2 YNFKEQ come from the germline V gene. This CDR3 region has 13 residues. CDR3 residues: CASSEQGDTEAFF. CDR3 coding DNA: TGTGCCAGCAGCGAACAGGGGGACACTGAAGCTTTCTTT.

This chain uses TRBV7-8 with TRBJ1-5; D not certain. From germline, CDR1 is SGHVS and CDR2 FQNEAQ. CDR3 size: 17 residues. The V and J ends lost 1 base and 3 bases respectively, with 16 bases between them. The CDR3 spells CASSLGIGGSVNQPQHF. The CDR3 DNA sequence: TGTGCCAGCAGCTTAGGAATTGGAGGGAGTGTCAATCAGCCCCAGCATTTT.

This chain joins TRBV6-1 and TRBJ1-4; 7 positions match TRBD1. Germline V gene data show CDR1 as MNHNS and CDR2 as SASEGT. This CDR3 contains 15 residues. V shed 5 bases and J 1 base; nucleotides not matched to a gene: 4. CDR3 sequence reads: CASSPYRGTNEKLFF. In nucleotides, the CDR3 is TGTGCCAGCAGTCCTTACAGGGGAACTAATGAAAAACTGTTTTTT.

This chain links TRBV5-4 with TRBJ2-7, with 10 positions matching TRBD1. Losses at the gene ends were 2 bases for V and 5 bases for J; bases not matched to a gene: 7. CDR3 length equals 15 residues. The V gene's germline CDR1 is SGHNT and CDR2 YYREEE (reference sequence). DNA of the CDR3: TGTGCCAGCAGCTTTTCGGACAGGGGGGACAACGAGCAGTACTTC. It codes for CASSFSDRGDNEQYF.

The chain links TRBV20-1 to TRBJ2-5; D unclear. CDR1 and CDR2 from the germline V gene are DFQATT and SNEGSKA (reference sequence). The CDR3 runs to 11 residues. The V end was cut by 6 bases, the J end by 4 bases, with 9 bases between. In nucleotides, the CDR3 is TGCAGTGCCACTCCCCGAGAGACCCAGTACTTC. Encoded protein: CSATPRETQYF.

This chain connects TRBV5-4 to TRBJ2-1, with 13 bases identical to TRBD2. The CDR3 loop spans 19 amino acids. CDR1 is SGHNT, CDR2 YYREEE, per germline (reference sequence). Unmatched junction bases numbered 10, after V lost 4 bases and J lost 0 bases. The CDR3 nucleotides read TGTGCCAGCAGCCCCACGGGACTAGCGGGGAAAGGCTCCTACAATGAGCAGTTCTTC. Protein sequence: CASSPTGLAGKGSYNEQFF. Full variable domain (rest looked up from reference TRBV5-4 and TRBJ2-1): ETGVTQSPTHLIKTRGQQVTLRCSSQSGHNTVSWYQQALGQGPQFIFQYYREEENGRGNFPPRFSGLQFPNYSSELNVNALELDDSALYLCASSPTGLAGKGSYNEQFFGPGTRLTVL.

The chain couples TRBV2 to TRBJ1-1; D ambiguous. CDR1 is SNHLY, CDR2 FYNNEI, per germline. The V end was cut by 7 bases, the J end by 10 bases, with 16 bases between. The CDR3 length is 12 residues. In nucleotides, the CDR3 is TGTGCCAGCACCTGGGGTCCCGGAGGAGCTTTCTTT. It yields the protein CASTWGPGGAFF.

The chain links TRBV5-6 to TRBJ2-7; 7 bases fit TRBD2. The CDR3 has 15 amino acids. The germline CDR1 and CDR2 sequences are SGHDT and YYEEEE. The junction had 6 bases not matched to a gene; V was cut back by 1 base and J by 2 bases. The CDR3 loop reads CASSLLAGRPYEQYF. CDR3 sequence (DNA): TGTGCCAGCAGCTTGTTAGCGGGCCGTCCCTACGAGCAGTACTTC.

This clone appeared once. The CDR3 DNA reads as TGTGCCAGCAGTCAATCCGGGACAGAAGAGACCCAGTACTTC. Translated, it gives CASSQSGTEETQYF. The chain is built from TRBV7-3 and TRBJ2-5; 7 nucleotides align to TRBD1. The V gene's germline CDR1 is SGHTA and CDR2 FQGTGA. This CDR3 has 14 residues. J gave up 3 bases and V 6 bases, and 7 bases lay outside the gene matches.

V gene TRBV19 combines with J gene TRBJ2-1, with 11 bases identical to TRBD2. Germline CDR1 is LNHDA and CDR2 is SQIVND (reference sequence). The junction had 5 bases not matched to a gene; V was cut back by 3 bases and J by 1 base. The CDR3 is 17 residues long. DNA for the CDR3: TGTGCCAGTAGTATTAGCCGACTAGCGGGATCCTACAATGAGCAGTTCTTC. This translates into CASSISRLAGSYNEQFF.

This clone was observed a handful of times. This chain joins TRBV6-1 and TRBJ1-2; D may be TRBD1 (5 bases). With 0 bases removed from V and 4 bases from J, the gap between germline ends came to 15 bases. The CDR3 extends over 16 amino acids. Germline lookup yields CDR1 MNHNS and CDR2 SASEGT. CDR3 region: CASSEAQGRAGYGYTF. CDR3 coding DNA: TGTGCCAGCAGTGAAGCCCAGGGTCGGGCTGGCTATGGCTACACCTTC.

This clone appeared once. The DNA of the CDR3 is TGTGCCAGCACCGAACTAGGTGAGGATGGCTACACCTTC. This encodes CASTELGEDGYTF. The chain joins TRBV6-5 to TRBJ1-2; no clear D. Germline values: CDR1 MNHEY, CDR2 SVGAGI. The CDR3 is 13 residues long. With 7 bases removed from V and 6 bases from J, the gap between germline ends came to 15 bases.

Here the CDR3 DNA reads TGTGCCAGCAGCTATAAAGATACGCAGTATTTT. This sequence encodes CASSYKDTQYF. The chain has TRBV7-2 and TRBJ2-3; D unresolved. Looked up from germline, CDR1 is SGHTA and CDR2 is FQGNSA. The CDR3 sequence is 11 residues long. V shed 4 bases and J shed 5 bases, with 4 bases lying between them. Full variable domain (rest looked up from reference TRBV7-2 and TRBJ2-3): GAGVSQSPSNKVTEKGKDVELRCDPISGHTALYWYRQSLGQGLEFLIYFQGNSAPDKSGLPSDRFSAERTGGSVSTLTIQRTQQEDSAVYLCASSYKDTQYFGPGTRLTVL.

This rearrangement joins TRBV27 to TRBJ1-1; D is uncertain. From germline, CDR1 is MNHEY and CDR2 SMNVEV (reference sequence). V lost 6 bases, J lost 0 bases, and 14 bases lay in between. The CDR3 loop spans 15 amino acids. The CDR3 DNA is TGTGCCAGCAGACCTCCCACAACTATGAACACTGAAGCTTTCTTT. As protein: CASRPPTTMNTEAFF.

The V call is TRBV20-1, the J call TRBJ2-3; D not certain. Looked up from germline, CDR1 is DFQATT and CDR2 is SNEGSKA (reference sequence). Trimming took 7 bases from V and 2 from J, leaving 7 bases between them. CDR3 length: 11 residues. The CDR3 region is CSVATTDTQYF. In DNA, the CDR3 is TGCAGTGTAGCAACCACAGATACGCAGTATTTT.

The rearrangement joins TRBV25-1 to TRBJ1-2; TRBD1 aligns across 10 bases. The CDR3 extends over 13 amino acids. The ends lost 5 bases at V and 8 bases at J; junction bases unmatched: 5. CDR1 is MGHDK, CDR2 SYGVNS, per germline. The CDR3 is CASSRQGARGYTF. CDR3 nucleotides: TGTGCCAGCAGTCGACAGGGGGCGAGGGGCTACACCTTC.

This clone occurred a few times. The chain employs TRBV6-6 and TRBJ2-5, with TRBD2 identical over 10 bases. The V gene end was trimmed by 0 bases and the J gene end by 3 bases; junction bases not matched to a gene: 1. The length of the CDR3 is 15 residues. Per germline, CDR1 MNHNY and CDR2 SVGAGI (reference sequence). This chain's CDR3 is CASSYSSGREETQYF. The CDR3, as DNA: TGTGCCAGCAGTTACTCGAGCGGGAGGGAAGAGACCCAGTACTTC.

This chain joins TRBV6-6 and TRBJ1-2; 7 nucleotides agree with TRBD1. The CDR3 length is 13 residues. CDR1 and CDR2 from the germline V gene are MNHNY and SVGAGI (reference sequence). V gave up 6 bases and J gave up 8 bases; unmatched junction bases: 9. CDR3 in amino acids: CASSQRGGWGYTF. The CDR3 bases are TGTGCCAGCAGCCAACGAGGGGGCTGGGGCTACACCTTC.

This clone was detected a few times. The gene calls are TRBV29-1 and TRBJ1-1; D is possibly TRBD1 (5 bases). This CDR3 contains 12 residues. From germline, CDR1 is SQVTM and CDR2 ANQGSEA. The V and J ends lost 4 bases and 0 bases respectively, with 6 bases between them. CDR3 region: CSVGQMNTEAFF. The CDR3 region has the DNA TGCAGCGTTGGACAGATGAACACTGAAGCTTTCTTT.

This clone appeared many times. This rearrangement joins TRBV6-5 to TRBJ1-1; TRBD1 agrees at 7 bases. The germline V gene encodes CDR1 MNHEY and CDR2 SVGAGI. The CDR3 contains 14 residues. Trimming cost V 4 bases and J 6 bases; bases outside gene matches: 8. The CDR3 DNA reads as TGTGCCAGCAGTTGGGACAGAGAATTTCCTGAAGCTTTCTTT. Translation gives CASSWDREFPEAFF.

The chain carries TRBV20-1 and TRBJ1-2, with D possibly TRBD1 on 6 matching bases. The ends were cut back, 4 bases at V and 9 bases at J, with 12 bases in the middle. The CDR3 is made up of 11 amino acids. Germline V gene lookup returns CDR1 DFQATT and CDR2 SNEGSKA (reference sequence). Here the CDR3 reads CSAKRTESYTF. In nucleotides, the CDR3 is TGCAGTGCTAAACGGACAGAAAGCTACACCTTC.

This rearrangement joins TRBV5-4 to TRBJ1-2, with 9 bases aligning to TRBD1. The CDR3 has 15 residues. Germline-derived CDR1 and CDR2 are SGHNT and YYREEE (reference sequence). Trimming removed 2 bases from V and 2 bases from J; junction bases left unmatched: 4. This chain's CDR3 is CASSFLQGANYGYTF. The CDR3 DNA follows: TGTGCCAGCAGCTTCCTACAGGGGGCAAACTATGGCTACACCTTC.

The sample holds one count of this clone. The genes are TRBV28 and TRBJ2-7; 7 nucleotides agree with TRBD1. The V gene end was trimmed by 5 bases and the J gene end by 3 bases; junction bases not matched to a gene: 7. Per germline, CDR1 MDHEN and CDR2 SYDVKM. This CDR3 comprises 14 residues. CDR3 DNA sequence: TGTGCCAGCAGTCACGGGACAGAGCTCTACGAGCAGTACTTC. Its translation is CASSHGTELYEQYF.

This clone is a singleton in its sample. J is TRBJ1-2 and V is TRBV27, with 9 bases aligning to TRBD1. Germline-derived CDR1 and CDR2 are MNHEY and SMNVEV (reference sequence). The CDR3 has 16 amino acids. With 0 bases clipped from V and 4 bases from J, the junction kept 6 bases outside the gene matches. CDR3 protein: CASSLSADRGLYGYTF. CDR3 in DNA: TGTGCCAGCAGTTTATCAGCGGACAGGGGCCTCTATGGCTACACCTTC.

This sequence joins TRBV27 and TRBJ2-1; 7 nucleotides match TRBD2. This CDR3 region has 14 residues. With 8 bases clipped from V and 2 bases from J, the junction kept 6 bases outside the gene matches. Germline V gives CDR1 MNHEY, CDR2 SMNVEV (reference sequence). CDR3 coding DNA: TGTGCCAGCGGGGAGCGGGATGCCTACAATGAGCAGTTCTTC. Protein product: CASGERDAYNEQFF.

The V and J genes are TRBV28 and TRBJ2-3; 8 nucleotides match TRBD2. The CDR3 totals 15 residues. Germline lookup yields CDR1 MDHEN and CDR2 SYDVKM. The V segment lost 7 bases and the J segment 3 bases; nucleotides outside the gene matches: 9. Here the CDR3 reads CASIGGAGGTDTQYF. CDR3 coding DNA: TGTGCCAGCATCGGCGGGGCGGGAGGAACAGATACGCAGTATTTT.

The chain links TRBV25-1 to TRBJ2-7; TRBD2 is a possible D gene (6 bases). V was shortened by 5 bases and J by 2 bases, with 19 bases between the two germline ends. Germline assignment: CDR1 MGHDK and CDR2 SYGVNS. This CDR3 has 16 amino acids. Written as DNA, the CDR3 is TGTGCCAGCAGTCGGGCGGGACGCTCGGCGGCCTACGAGCAGTACTTC. Protein product: CASSRAGRSAAYEQYF.

The chain is built from TRBV15 and TRBJ2-1; 10 bases are shared with TRBD1. The CDR3 length is 15 residues. J was trimmed by 6 bases and V by 1 base; bases with no gene match: 3. The germline V gene encodes CDR1 LNHNV and CDR2 YYDKDF (reference sequence). This chain's CDR3 is CATSRGGQGGNEQFF. As DNA, the CDR3 is TGTGCCACCAGCAGAGGCGGACAGGGGGGCAATGAGCAGTTCTTC.

V is TRBV7-8 and J is TRBJ2-7, with TRBD2 as a possible D gene (6 bases). The CDR3 has 13 amino acids. Germline V CDR1 and CDR2: SGHVS, FQNEAQ. Trimming cost V 3 bases and J 6 bases, with 12 bases left between them. The CDR3 DNA follows: TGTGCCAGCAGCTTGGGGGGTCGGGTCGAGCAGTACTTC. As protein: CASSLGGRVEQYF.

The J gene is TRBJ2-5, the V gene TRBV11-3, with 7 bases matching TRBD1. V lost 5 bases and J lost 5; bases outside the gene matches: 8. CDR1 is SGHNT and CDR2 is YENEEA in the germline V gene. The CDR3 has 14 amino acids. CDR3 sequence: CASSVNRGAETQYF. CDR3 DNA sequence: TGTGCCAGCAGCGTAAACAGGGGTGCGGAGACCCAGTACTTC.